This T cell receptor (beta chain) was sequenced for a study of cytomegalovirus exposure and HLA in healthy donors. Overall study results and limits: A later analysis linked a missense variant in DCLRE1C to the trimming of TCR beta V and J genes. A later analysis showed that HLA-associated TCR beta chains had undergone more clonal expansion than equally common others.

This clone was seen a single time. Its antigen is not identified. V was clipped by 5 bases and J by 7 bases; unmatched bases: 5. Germline CDR1 and CDR2: SGHTA and FQGNSA. The CDR3 runs 15 residues. With 60 Vbeta and 13 Jbeta primers, the PCR was carried out. Profiling relied on immunoSEQ multiplex PCR, and the TCRdb table lists in-frame clones only, not all of them. The table has around 130,000 clones, around 80% seen once. The clonotype originates from a man aged 25-45 years in good health and CMV-seronegative. The rearrangement uses TRBV7-2 and TRBJ2-3, with 14 bases matching TRBD2. Sample: PBMCs. The CDR3 DNA reads TGTGCCAGCAGCCCGGGGACTAGCGGGAGATATACGCAGTATTTT. Translation: CASSPGTSGRYTQYF.